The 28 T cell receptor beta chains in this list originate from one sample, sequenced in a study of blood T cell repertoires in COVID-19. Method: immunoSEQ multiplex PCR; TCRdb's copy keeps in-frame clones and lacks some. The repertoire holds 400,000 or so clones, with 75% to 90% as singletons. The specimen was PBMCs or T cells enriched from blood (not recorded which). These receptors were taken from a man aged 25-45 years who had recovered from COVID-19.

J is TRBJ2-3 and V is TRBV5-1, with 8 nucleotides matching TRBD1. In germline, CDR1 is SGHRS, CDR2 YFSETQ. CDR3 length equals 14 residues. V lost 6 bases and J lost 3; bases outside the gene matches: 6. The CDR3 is CASKPGGGTDTQYF. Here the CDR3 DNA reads TGCGCCAGCAAGCCAGGGGGCGGAACAGATACGCAGTATTTT. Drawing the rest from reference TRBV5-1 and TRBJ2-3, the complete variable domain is KAGVTQTPRYLIKTRGQQVTLSCSPISGHRSVSWYQQTPGQGLQFLFEYFSETQRNKGNFPGRFSGRQFSNSRSEMNVSTLELGDSALYLCASKPGGGTDTQYFGPGTRLTVL.

The CDR3: CASSLWLAATNEQFF. For the CDR3, the DNA is TGTGCCAGCAGCCTCTGGCTAGCGGCCACCAATGAGCAGTTCTTC. The rearrangement uses TRBV27 and TRBJ2-1; the match to TRBD2 covers 7 bases. This CDR3 comprises 15 residues. V was pared by 6 bases and J by 6 bases, with 11 bases of the junction left unmatched. The germline V gene has CDR1 MNHEY and CDR2 SMNVEV (reference sequence).

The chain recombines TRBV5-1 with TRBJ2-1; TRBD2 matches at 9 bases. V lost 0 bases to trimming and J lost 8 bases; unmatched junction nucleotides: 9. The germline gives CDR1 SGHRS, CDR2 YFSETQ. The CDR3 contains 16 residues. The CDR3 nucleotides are TGCGCCAGCAGCTTGGCCGGTAGCGGGAGTATATATGAGCAGTTCTTC. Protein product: CASSLAGSGSIYEQFF.

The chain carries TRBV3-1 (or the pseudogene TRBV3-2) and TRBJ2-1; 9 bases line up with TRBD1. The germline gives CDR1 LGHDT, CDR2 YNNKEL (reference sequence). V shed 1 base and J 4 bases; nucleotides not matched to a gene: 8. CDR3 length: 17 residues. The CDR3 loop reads CASSQGLPGQGYNEQFF. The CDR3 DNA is TGTGCCAGCAGCCAAGGGCTACCGGGACAGGGTTACAATGAGCAGTTCTTC.

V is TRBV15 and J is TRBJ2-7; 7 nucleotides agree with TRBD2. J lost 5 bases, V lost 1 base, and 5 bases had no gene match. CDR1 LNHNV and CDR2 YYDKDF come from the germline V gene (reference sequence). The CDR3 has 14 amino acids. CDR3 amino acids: CATSRGGSIHEQYF. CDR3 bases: TGTGCCACCAGCAGAGGCGGGAGTATCCACGAGCAGTACTTC.

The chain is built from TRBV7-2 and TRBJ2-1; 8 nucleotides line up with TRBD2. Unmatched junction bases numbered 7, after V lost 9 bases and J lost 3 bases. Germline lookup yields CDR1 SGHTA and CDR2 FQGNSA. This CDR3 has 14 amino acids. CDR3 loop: CASIPGLDYNEQFF. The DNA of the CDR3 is TGTGCCAGTATTCCGGGACTAGACTACAATGAGCAGTTCTTC.

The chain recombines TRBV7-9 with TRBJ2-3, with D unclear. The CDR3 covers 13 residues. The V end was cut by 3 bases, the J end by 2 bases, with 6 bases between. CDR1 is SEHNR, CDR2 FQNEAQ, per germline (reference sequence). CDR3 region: CASSFTNTDTQYF. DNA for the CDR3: TGTGCCAGCAGCTTTACTAACACAGATACGCAGTATTTT.

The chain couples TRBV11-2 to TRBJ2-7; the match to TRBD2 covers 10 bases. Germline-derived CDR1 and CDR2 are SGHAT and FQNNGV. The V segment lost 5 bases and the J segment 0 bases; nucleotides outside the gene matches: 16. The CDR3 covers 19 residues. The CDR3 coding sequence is TGTGCCAGCAGCCAAATACCTCTAGCGGGAGTGAGTAACTCCTACGAGCAGTACTTC. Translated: CASSQIPLAGVSNSYEQYF.

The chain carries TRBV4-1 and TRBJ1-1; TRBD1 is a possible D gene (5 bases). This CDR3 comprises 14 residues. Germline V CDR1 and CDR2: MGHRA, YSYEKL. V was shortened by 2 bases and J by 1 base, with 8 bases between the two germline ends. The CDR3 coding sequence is TGCGCCAGCAGCCAACAAGACAGGAACACTGAAGCTTTCTTT. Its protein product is CASSQQDRNTEAFF.

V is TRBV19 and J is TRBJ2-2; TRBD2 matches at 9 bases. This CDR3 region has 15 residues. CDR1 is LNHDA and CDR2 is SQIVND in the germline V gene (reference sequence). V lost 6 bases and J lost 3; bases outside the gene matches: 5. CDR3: CASRSGTSYTGELFF. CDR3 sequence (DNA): TGTGCCAGTAGATCGGGGACTAGCTACACCGGGGAGCTGTTTTTT.

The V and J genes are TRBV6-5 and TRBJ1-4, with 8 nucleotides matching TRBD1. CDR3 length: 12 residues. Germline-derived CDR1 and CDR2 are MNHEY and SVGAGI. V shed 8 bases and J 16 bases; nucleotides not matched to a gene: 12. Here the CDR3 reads CASQKQGGIEFF. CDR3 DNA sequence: TGTGCCAGCCAAAAACAGGGGGGAATTGAGTTTTTT.

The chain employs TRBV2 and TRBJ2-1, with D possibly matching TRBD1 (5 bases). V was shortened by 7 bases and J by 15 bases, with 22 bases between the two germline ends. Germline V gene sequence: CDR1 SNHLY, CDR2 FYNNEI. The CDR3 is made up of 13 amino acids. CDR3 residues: CASTVGEGQWVFF. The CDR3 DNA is TGTGCCAGCACAGTGGGTGAAGGACAATGGGTGTTCTTC.

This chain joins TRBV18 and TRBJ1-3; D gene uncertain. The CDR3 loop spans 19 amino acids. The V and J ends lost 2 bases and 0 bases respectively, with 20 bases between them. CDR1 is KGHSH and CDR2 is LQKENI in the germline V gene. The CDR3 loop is CASSPFLRLGEDSGNTIYF. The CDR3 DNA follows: TGTGCCAGCTCACCATTCCTTCGACTTGGCGAGGACTCTGGAAACACCATATATTTT.

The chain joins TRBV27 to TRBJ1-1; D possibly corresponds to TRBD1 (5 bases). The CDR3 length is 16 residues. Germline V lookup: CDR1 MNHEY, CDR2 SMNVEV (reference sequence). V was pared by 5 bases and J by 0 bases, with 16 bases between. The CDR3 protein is CASSAQGYSVNTEAFF. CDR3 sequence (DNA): TGTGCCAGCAGTGCCCAGGGATATTCGGTGAACACTGAAGCTTTCTTT.

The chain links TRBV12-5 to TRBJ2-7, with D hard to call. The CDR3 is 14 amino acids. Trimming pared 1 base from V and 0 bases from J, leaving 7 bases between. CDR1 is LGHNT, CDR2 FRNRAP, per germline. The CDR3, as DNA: TGTGCTAGTGGTTTGGCCCCCCGCTCCTACGAGCAGTACTTC. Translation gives CASGLAPRSYEQYF.

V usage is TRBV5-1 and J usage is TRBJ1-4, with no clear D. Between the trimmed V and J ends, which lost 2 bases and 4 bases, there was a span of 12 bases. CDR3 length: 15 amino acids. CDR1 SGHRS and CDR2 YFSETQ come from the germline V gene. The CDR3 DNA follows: TGCGCCAGCAGCTTCTCGGCAGGCGATAATGAAAAACTGTTTTTT. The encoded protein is CASSFSAGDNEKLFF.

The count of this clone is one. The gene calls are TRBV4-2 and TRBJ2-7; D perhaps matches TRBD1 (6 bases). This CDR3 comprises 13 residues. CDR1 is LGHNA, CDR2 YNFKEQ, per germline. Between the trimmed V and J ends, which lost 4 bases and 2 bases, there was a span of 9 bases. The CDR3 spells CASSPDRAYEQYF. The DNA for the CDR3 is TGTGCCAGCAGCCCGGACAGAGCCTACGAGCAGTACTTC.

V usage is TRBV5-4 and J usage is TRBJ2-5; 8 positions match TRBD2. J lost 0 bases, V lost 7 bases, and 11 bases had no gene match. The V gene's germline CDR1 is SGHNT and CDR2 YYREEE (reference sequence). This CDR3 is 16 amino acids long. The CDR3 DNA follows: TGTGCCAGCCAGTTACAAGCGGGAGATCACCAAGAGACCCAGTACTTC. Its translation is CASQLQAGDHQETQYF.

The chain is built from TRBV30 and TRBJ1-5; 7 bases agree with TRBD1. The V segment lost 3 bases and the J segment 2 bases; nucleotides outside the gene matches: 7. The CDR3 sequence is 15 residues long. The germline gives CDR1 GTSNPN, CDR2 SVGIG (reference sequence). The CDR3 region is CAWSLTGLGNQPQHF. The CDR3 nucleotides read TGTGCCTGGAGCTTGACAGGGCTAGGCAATCAGCCCCAGCATTTT.

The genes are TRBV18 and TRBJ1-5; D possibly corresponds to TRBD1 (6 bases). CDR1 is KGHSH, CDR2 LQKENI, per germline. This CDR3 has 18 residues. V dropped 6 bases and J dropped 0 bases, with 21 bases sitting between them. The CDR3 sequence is CASSQMPTGADSNQPQHF. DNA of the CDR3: TGTGCCAGCTCTCAAATGCCGACAGGCGCCGATAGCAATCAGCCCCAGCATTTT.

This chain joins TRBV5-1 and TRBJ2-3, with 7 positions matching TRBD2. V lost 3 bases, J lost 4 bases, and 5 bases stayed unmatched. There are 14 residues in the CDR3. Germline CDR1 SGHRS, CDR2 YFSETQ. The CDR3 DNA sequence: TGCGCCAGCAGCTCCGTAGCGGGCGCAGATACGCAGTATTTT. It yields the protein CASSSVAGADTQYF. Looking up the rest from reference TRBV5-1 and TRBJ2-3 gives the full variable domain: KAGVTQTPRYLIKTRGQQVTLSCSPISGHRSVSWYQQTPGQGLQFLFEYFSETQRNKGNFPGRFSGRQFSNSRSEMNVSTLELGDSALYLCASSSVAGADTQYFGPGTRLTVL.

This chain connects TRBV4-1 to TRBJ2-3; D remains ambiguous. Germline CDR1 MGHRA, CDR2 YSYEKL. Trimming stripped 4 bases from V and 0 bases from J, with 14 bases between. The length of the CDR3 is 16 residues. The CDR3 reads CASSLLWLASTDTQYF. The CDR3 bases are TGCGCCAGCAGCCTATTATGGCTGGCTAGCACAGATACGCAGTATTTT.

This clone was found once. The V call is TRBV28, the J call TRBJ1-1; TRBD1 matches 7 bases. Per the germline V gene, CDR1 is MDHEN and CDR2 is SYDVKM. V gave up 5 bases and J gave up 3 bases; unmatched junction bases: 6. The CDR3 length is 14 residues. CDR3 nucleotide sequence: TGTGCCAGCAGTCTTGACAGGGAGTACACTGAAGCTTTCTTT. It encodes CASSLDREYTEAFF. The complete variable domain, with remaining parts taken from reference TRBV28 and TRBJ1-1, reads DVKVTQSSRYLVKRTGEKVFLECVQDMDHENMFWYRQDPGLGLRLIYFSYDVKMKEKGDIPEGYSVSREKKERFSLILESASTNQTSMYLCASSLDREYTEAFFGQGTRLTVV.

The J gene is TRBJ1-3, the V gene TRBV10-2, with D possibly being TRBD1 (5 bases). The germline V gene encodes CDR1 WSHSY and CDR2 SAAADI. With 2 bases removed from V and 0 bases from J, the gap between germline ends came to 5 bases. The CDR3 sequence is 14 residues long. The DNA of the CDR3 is TGCGCCAGCAGTGAGGACAGCTCTGGAAACACCATATATTTT. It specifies CASSEDSSGNTIYF.

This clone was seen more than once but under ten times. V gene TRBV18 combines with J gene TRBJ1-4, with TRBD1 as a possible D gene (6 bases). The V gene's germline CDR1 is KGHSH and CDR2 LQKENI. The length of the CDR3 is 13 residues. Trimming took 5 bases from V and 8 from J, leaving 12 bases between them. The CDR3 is CASSRAGEEKLFF. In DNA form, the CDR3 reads TGTGCCAGCTCAAGGGCAGGGGAGGAAAAACTGTTTTTT.

The CDR3 bases are TGTGCCAGCTCGGGGGGTAGCACTGAAGCTTTCTTT. Translation: CASSGGSTEAFF. V and J are TRBV18 and TRBJ1-1; a possible D gene is TRBD1 (5 bases). Germline V gene data show CDR1 as KGHSH and CDR2 as LQKENI. Trimming took off 6 bases at V and 4 bases at J, with 9 bases between the two ends. CDR3 length: 12 amino acids.

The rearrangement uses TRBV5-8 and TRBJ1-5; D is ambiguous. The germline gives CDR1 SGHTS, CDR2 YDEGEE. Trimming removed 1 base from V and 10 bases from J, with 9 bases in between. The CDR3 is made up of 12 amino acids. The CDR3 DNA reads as TGTGCCAGCAGCTTGATGATGACACCCCAGCATTTT. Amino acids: CASSLMMTPQHF.

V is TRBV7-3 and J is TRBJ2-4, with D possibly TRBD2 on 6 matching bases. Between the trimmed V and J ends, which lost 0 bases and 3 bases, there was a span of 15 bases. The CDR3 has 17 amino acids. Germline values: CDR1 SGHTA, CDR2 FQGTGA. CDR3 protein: CASSLTWRDGGKNIQYF. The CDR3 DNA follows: TGTGCCAGCAGCTTAACCTGGAGGGACGGTGGCAAAAACATTCAGTACTTC.